Presented here are 22 T cell receptor beta chains from one specimen sequenced in a study of blood T cell repertoires in COVID-19. Repertoires were generated with immunoSEQ multiplex PCR, while TCRdb's copy carries only in-frame clones and drops some. The sample shows a few hundred thousand clones, about four fifths of them seen only once. The sequencing input was peripheral blood. These receptors were collected from a person between 65 and 79 years old with COVID-19, enrolled during active disease.

V and J are TRBV6-5 and TRBJ1-2; tentative D call: TRBD1 (6 bases). This CDR3 has 15 amino acids. V was trimmed by 5 bases and J by 3 bases, leaving 16 bases between them. Germline assignment: CDR1 MNHEY and CDR2 SVGAGI. The chain's CDR3 is CASSPEFNRDYGYTF. CDR3 nucleotide sequence: TGTGCCAGCAGTCCCGAATTTAACAGGGACTATGGCTACACCTTC.

The J gene is TRBJ1-2, the V gene TRBV12-2; TRBD1, as called in the table, went unchecked against the DNA. TRBV12-2 is classified as a pseudogene. The CDR3 has 14 amino acids. This chain's CDR3 is CASRRDRVSDGYTF. The CDR3, as DNA: TGTGCAAGTCGCCGTGACAGGGTTAGTGACGGCTACACCTTC.

The V and J genes are TRBV5-1 and TRBJ2-3, with TRBD2 matching 9 bases. Per germline, CDR1 SGHRS and CDR2 YFSETQ. V shed 3 bases, J shed 5 bases, and the junction held 10 bases outside the gene matches. The CDR3 is 16 residues long. CDR3 region: CASSWSGGLSIDTQYF. The CDR3 DNA follows: TGCGCCAGCAGCTGGAGCGGGGGGCTCAGTATAGATACGCAGTATTTT.

The rearrangement links TRBV7-2 to TRBJ2-5; D unclear. This CDR3 is 14 amino acids long. V dropped 1 base and J dropped 5 bases, with 11 bases sitting between them. Germline V gene data show CDR1 as SGHTA and CDR2 as FQGNSA. CDR3 sequence (DNA): TGTGCCAGCAGCTTAGTGGCTTTGCGGGAGACCCAGTACTTC. It specifies CASSLVALRETQYF. Variable domain in full (rest from reference TRBV7-2 and TRBJ2-5): GAGVSQSPSNKVTEKGKDVELRCDPISGHTALYWYRQSLGQGLEFLIYFQGNSAPDKSGLPSDRFSAERTGGSVSTLTIQRTQQEDSAVYLCASSLVALRETQYFGPGTRLLVL.

The chain carries TRBV28 and TRBJ1-2, with 7 bases that match TRBD1. This CDR3 has 14 residues. Germline CDR1 reads MDHEN; CDR2 reads SYDVKM. The junction had 11 bases not matched to a gene; V was cut back by 7 bases and J by 6 bases. The CDR3 protein is CASTTRGGWNGYTF. For the CDR3, the DNA is TGTGCCAGCACGACAAGAGGGGGCTGGAATGGCTACACCTTC.

The chain uses TRBV3-1 (or the pseudogene TRBV3-2) and TRBJ1-2, with unresolved D. The germline V and J ends were trimmed by 3 bases and 5 bases, with 10 bases remaining between them. This CDR3 has 13 residues. Germline assignment: CDR1 LGHDT and CDR2 YNNKEL (reference sequence). CDR3: CASSHSQLYGYTF. CDR3 sequence (DNA): TGTGCCAGCAGCCATAGCCAGCTATATGGCTACACCTTC.

The J gene is TRBJ2-1, the V gene TRBV25-1, with 7 nucleotides matching TRBD1. CDR1 and CDR2 from the germline V gene are MGHDK and SYGVNS. This CDR3 is 11 amino acids long. This CDR3 reads CPRRGFDEQFF. The CDR3 DNA reads TGTCCTCGCAGGGGGTTTGATGAGCAGTTCTTC.

The genes are TRBV25-1 and TRBJ2-1; possibly TRBD2 for D (6 bases). CDR1 is MGHDK, CDR2 SYGVNS, per germline. The CDR3 sequence is 13 residues long. V lost 7 bases to trimming and J lost 7 bases, with 14 bases between them. The CDR3 sequence: CASTLAGSNEQFF. The CDR3 nucleotides read TGTGCCAGCACCCTGGCGGGGTCGAATGAGCAGTTCTTC.

The chain employs TRBV2 and TRBJ2-4; 9 bases map to TRBD1. The CDR3 totals 15 residues. Germline V gene sequence: CDR1 SNHLY, CDR2 FYNNEI. Trimming removed 3 bases from V and 6 bases from J; junction bases left unmatched: 6. Written as DNA, the CDR3 is TGTGCCAGCAGTGAGAACAGGGGGCATGTAAACATTCAGTACTTC. Residues: CASSENRGHVNIQYF.

The genes are TRBV30 and TRBJ1-1; D ambiguous. The CDR3 totals 13 residues. V was trimmed by 2 bases and J by 4 bases, leaving 11 bases between them. The germline V gene encodes CDR1 GTSNPN and CDR2 SVGIG (reference sequence). The CDR3 sequence is CAWSREWTTEAFF. The CDR3 coding sequence is TGTGCCTGGAGTCGGGAGTGGACCACTGAAGCTTTCTTT. Full variable domain (outside the CDR3, taken from reference TRBV30 and TRBJ1-1): SQTIHQWPATLVQPVGSPLSLECTVEGTSNPNLYWYRQAAGRGLQLLFYSVGIGQISSEVPQNLSASRPQDRQFILSSKKLLLSDSGFYLCAWSREWTTEAFFGQGTRLTVV.

V and J are TRBV12-3 or TRBV12-4 and TRBJ2-1, with D perhaps TRBD1 (7 bases). V was trimmed by 2 bases and J by 10 bases, leaving 12 bases between them. This CDR3 has 13 residues. CDR3 nucleotides: TGTGCCAGCAGTTTAATTGCAGGGGGGGAGCAGTTCTTC. It encodes CASSLIAGGEQFF.

The genes are TRBV5-6 and TRBJ2-7, with D possibly TRBD1 on 6 matching bases. CDR3 size: 13 residues. The germline V gene encodes CDR1 SGHDT and CDR2 YYEEEE. Between the trimmed V and J ends, which lost 0 bases and 3 bases, there was a span of 7 bases. The CDR3 here is CASSLVGGYEQYF. The CDR3 DNA follows: TGTGCCAGCAGCTTGGTAGGGGGCTACGAGCAGTACTTC.

The CDR3 region is CASSQEGASGRTPYEQYF. In DNA form, the CDR3 reads TGTGCCAGCAGCCAAGAGGGAGCTAGCGGGAGAACCCCATACGAGCAGTACTTC. V is TRBV3-1 (or the pseudogene TRBV3-2) and J is TRBJ2-7, with 10 nucleotides matching TRBD2. Per germline, CDR1 LGHDT and CDR2 YNNKEL (reference sequence). The CDR3 extends over 18 amino acids. Trimming took 0 bases from V and 4 from J; bases not matched to a gene: 12.

The genes are TRBV28 and TRBJ1-2; 8 nucleotides agree with TRBD1. This CDR3 spans 14 amino acids. V lost 2 bases, J lost 6 bases, and 5 bases stayed unmatched. Germline assignment: CDR1 MDHEN and CDR2 SYDVKM. The chain's CDR3 is CASSLQGALHGYTF. The CDR3 DNA follows: TGTGCCAGCAGTTTACAGGGGGCCCTTCATGGCTACACCTTC.

V and J are TRBV30 and TRBJ1-2; the match to TRBD1 covers 11 bases. This CDR3 spans 12 amino acids. Germline lookup yields CDR1 GTSNPN and CDR2 SVGIG (reference sequence). Germline trimming cut 5 bases from V and 12 bases from J; bases unmatched to any gene: 8. In DNA, the CDR3 is TGTGCCTGGGACCCGGGACAGGGGGGAAACACCTTC. Translating gives CAWDPGQGGNTF. Based on the CDR3 plus reference TRBV30 and TRBJ1-2, the full variable domain is SQTIHQWPATLVQPVGSPLSLECTVEGTSNPNLYWYRQAAGRGLQLLFYSVGIGQISSEVPQNLSASRPQDRQFILSSKKLLLSDSGFYLCAWDPGQGGNTFGSGTRLTVV.

This clone has only one observation. This chain connects TRBV30 to TRBJ1-5; maybe TRBD1 (5 bases). Trimming stripped 1 base from V and 0 bases from J, with 10 bases between. Germline assignment: CDR1 GTSNPN and CDR2 SVGIG (reference sequence). The CDR3 is 15 amino acids. The DNA for the CDR3 is TGTGCCTGGAGTGGACAGATACATAGCAATCAGCCCCAGCATTTT. Amino acids: CAWSGQIHSNQPQHF.

The V and J genes are TRBV6-2 or TRBV6-3 and TRBJ1-1, with 7 bases aligning to TRBD1. CDR1 is MNHEY and CDR2 is SVGEGT in the germline V gene. The CDR3 is made up of 16 amino acids. The V gene end was trimmed by 2 bases and the J gene end by 1 base; junction bases not matched to a gene: 7. For the CDR3, the DNA is TGTGCCAGCAGTTACAGAAGACAGGGTTGGAACACTGAAGCTTTCTTT. The encoded protein is CASSYRRQGWNTEAFF.

This chain uses TRBV5-6 with TRBJ2-5; a weak D match, TRBD2 (6 bases). Looked up from germline, CDR1 is SGHDT and CDR2 is YYEEEE. V gave up 0 bases and J gave up 7 bases, with 10 bases separating them. This CDR3 has 13 amino acids. In DNA, the CDR3 is TGTGCCAGCAGCTTGGGCCCGGAGGGGACCCAGTACTTC. Translated: CASSLGPEGTQYF. Complete variable domain (other parts from reference TRBV5-6 and TRBJ2-5): DAGVTQSPTHLIKTRGQQVTLRCSPKSGHDTVSWYQQALGQGPQFIFQYYEEEERQRGNFPDRFSGHQFPNYSSELNVNALLLGDSALYLCASSLGPEGTQYFGPGTRLLVL.

The chain has TRBV2 and TRBJ2-7; tentatively, D is TRBD2 (6 bases). The CDR3 is 16 amino acids. Germline assignment: CDR1 SNHLY and CDR2 FYNNEI. The V end was cut by 6 bases, the J end by 2 bases, with 20 bases between. The CDR3, as DNA: TGTGCCAGCAGCTCCCTCTCGACTAGGAAAACCTACGAGCAGTACTTC. Translated: CASSSLSTRKTYEQYF.

This chain connects TRBV24-1 to TRBJ2-2; D not certain. V lost 5 bases to trimming and J lost 6 bases, with 12 bases between them. Germline CDR1 is KGHDR and CDR2 is SFDVKD. CDR3 length: 14 residues. The CDR3 sequence is CATSGPERAGELFF. The CDR3 DNA reads as TGTGCCACCAGTGGACCGGAGCGCGCCGGGGAGCTGTTTTTT.

The rearrangement joins TRBV30 to TRBJ2-7, with TRBD1 matching over 8 bases. With V trimmed by 5 bases and J by 3 bases, 3 bases remained unmatched. Germline loops: CDR1 GTSNPN, CDR2 SVGIG (reference sequence). This CDR3 contains 12 residues. In DNA, the CDR3 is TGTGCCTGGGACAGGGGAAACTACGAGCAGTACTTC. This translates into CAWDRGNYEQYF.

V gene TRBV15 combines with J gene TRBJ1-5, with 7 bases identical to TRBD1. Losses at the gene ends were 5 bases for V and 0 bases for J; bases not matched to a gene: 10. From germline, CDR1 is LNHNV and CDR2 YYDKDF (reference sequence). The CDR3 is made up of 17 amino acids. The CDR3 sequence: CATSRIETGNSNQPQHF. The CDR3 DNA reads TGTGCCACCAGCCGAATCGAGACAGGGAATAGCAATCAGCCCCAGCATTTT.